A selection of T cell receptor beta chains follows, all from one sample in a study of T cell repertoires in ileal Crohn's disease. The assay was immunoSEQ multiplex PCR, and TCRdb's table has in-frame clones only and misses some. Here the sample spans under 7,500 clones, 95% being singletons. The sequencing sample was made of ileal tissue. Receptors were obtained from an adult with Crohn's disease. The CDR3 runs from the conserved cysteine through the conserved F or W. The D gene is left open where the match is weak. Some rows mark clone size as missing; the rest say once, few, many or name a class of expanded clone.

v_gene	j_gene	abundance	d_gene	CDR3aa	CDR3nt
TRBV6-1	TRBJ2-2	-	-	CASGGVTGELFF	TGTGCCAGCGGAGGGGTCACCGGGGAGCTGTTTTTT
TRBV18	TRBJ2-7	-	-	CASSRTEGAYEQYF	TGTGCCAGCTCACGGACCGAGGGGGCCTACGAGCAGTACTTC
TRBV9	TRBJ1-2	-	-	CASSSRQSQGSNYGYTF	TGTGCCAGCAGCTCACGTCAATCACAGGGTTCCAACTATGGCTACACCTTC
TRBV14	TRBJ1-1	few	TRBD1	CASSPLGQGENDEAFF	TGTGCCAGCAGCCCCCTTGGACAGGGGGAAAACGACGAAGCTTTCTTT
TRBV4-2	TRBJ2-1	-	TRBD2	CASSRGLAGGNNEQFF	TGTGCCAGCAGCCGGGGACTAGCGGGGGGGAACAATGAGCAGTTCTTC
TRBV6-5	TRBJ1-6	-	-	CASSYPNSPLHF	TGTGCCAGCAGTTACCCGAATTCACCCCTCCACTTT
TRBV6-5	TRBJ1-1	-	-	CATQGGDTEAFF	TGTGCCACCCAGGGTGGGGACACTGAAGCTTTCTTT
TRBV15	TRBJ2-7	-	TRBD1	CATSRDRVNYEQYF	TGTGCCACCAGCAGGGACAGGGTGAACTACGAGCAGTACTTC
TRBV5-1	TRBJ1-5	-	-	CASRKDSAGDQPQHF	TGCGCCAGCAGAAAGGACAGTGCGGGTGATCAGCCCCAGCATTTT
TRBV10-3	TRBJ1-1	-	TRBD1	CAIMAGTGANTEAFF	TGTGCCATCATGGCCGGGACAGGGGCGAACACTGAAGCTTTCTTT
TRBV7-3	TRBJ2-3	-	-	CASSSSGTSTDTQYF	TGTGCCAGCAGTTCATCAGGCACTAGCACAGATACGCAGTATTTT
TRBV9	TRBJ2-5	-	-	CASSVGGDAAQYF	TGTGCCAGCAGCGTAGGCGGGGATGCAGCCCAGTACTTC
TRBV7-2	TRBJ1-2	-	TRBD1	CASSGDRVETYGYTF	TGTGCCAGCAGCGGCGACAGGGTTGAGACCTATGGCTACACCTTC
TRBV28	TRBJ2-1	once	TRBD2	CASKTSGAYNEQFF	TGTGCCAGCAAGACTAGCGGGGCCTACAATGAGCAGTTCTTC
TRBV6-6	TRBJ2-5	-	-	CASSGTGPQYF	TGTGCCAGCAGTGGTACAGGTCCCCAGTACTTC
TRBV6-5	TRBJ1-6	-	TRBD1	CASARGQGFFSPLHF	TGTGCCAGCGCCCGGGGACAGGGTTTTTTCTCACCCCTCCACTTT
TRBV18	TRBJ2-1	-	-	CASSPATGGSSYNEQFF	TGTGCCAGCTCACCAGCTACTGGCGGAAGCTCCTACAATGAGCAGTTCTTC
TRBV6-5	TRBJ1-1	-	TRBD1	CASRRQSPGTGEAFF	TGTGCCAGCAGACGCCAAAGTCCCGGGACAGGTGAAGCTTTCTTT
TRBV5-4	TRBJ2-1	once	-	CASSLVGTYEQFF	TGTGCCAGCAGCTTGGTTGGCACCTATGAGCAGTTCTTC
TRBV11-2	TRBJ1-6	-	TRBD1	CASSHTGDSPLHF	TGTGCCAGCAGCCATACAGGGGACTCACCCCTCCACTTT
TRBV5-1	TRBJ2-5	-	TRBD1	CASSLEGQRETQYF	TGCGCCAGCAGCTTGGAGGGACAGAGAGAGACCCAGTACTTC
TRBV7-3	TRBJ2-7	-	-	CASSLPGGEQYF	TGTGCCAGCAGCTTACCGGGTGGCGAGCAGTACTTC
TRBV6-5	TRBJ1-4	-	TRBD1	CASNSPGGKLFF	TGTGCCAGCAATTCCCCAGGGGGAAAACTGTTTTTT
TRBV5-1	TRBJ2-1	-	TRBD2	CASSSTGTSGGLYNEQFF	TGCGCCAGCAGCTCGACCGGGACTAGCGGGGGCCTCTACAATGAGCAGTTCTTC
TRBV10-1	TRBJ1-5	-	-	CARNGTPSRTPQHF	TGCGCCAGGAATGGGACACCCAGTCGGACGCCCCAGCATTTT
TRBV6-5	TRBJ1-1	-	-	CASSYSRTREAFF	TGTGCCAGCAGTTACTCTCGGACCCGGGAGGCTTTCTTT
TRBV11-2	TRBJ1-4	-	TRBD1	CASSPRTGGRNEKLFF	TGTGCCAGCAGCCCAAGGACAGGGGGCCGCAATGAAAAACTGTTTTTT
TRBV5-1	TRBJ1-1	-	TRBD1	CASSQGQLNTEAFF	TGCGCCAGCAGCCAGGGACAGCTGAACACTGAAGCTTTCTTT
TRBV18	TRBJ1-1	-	-	CASSPLWTANTEAFF	TGTGCCAGCTCACCTTTATGGACAGCAAACACTGAAGCTTTCTTT
TRBV4-1	TRBJ2-3	-	-	CASSQDSGLSTDTQYF	TGCGCCAGCAGCCAGGATAGCGGCCTCAGCACAGATACGCAGTATTTT
TRBV30	TRBJ2-7	-	TRBD1	CAWSGWTGINEQYF	TGTGCCTGGAGTGGGTGGACAGGGATAAACGAGCAGTACTTC
TRBV27	TRBJ1-1	-	-	CASSLTGVYTEAFF	TGTGCCAGCAGTCTGACGGGGGTTTACACTGAAGCTTTCTTT
TRBV5-3	TRBJ1-2	-	-	CARSLAHSDGYTF	TGTGCCAGAAGCTTGGCCCATTCGGATGGCTACACCTTC
TRBV6-6	TRBJ2-7	-	TRBD1	CASGTGGFYEQYF	TGTGCCAGCGGGACAGGGGGTTTCTACGAGCAGTACTTC